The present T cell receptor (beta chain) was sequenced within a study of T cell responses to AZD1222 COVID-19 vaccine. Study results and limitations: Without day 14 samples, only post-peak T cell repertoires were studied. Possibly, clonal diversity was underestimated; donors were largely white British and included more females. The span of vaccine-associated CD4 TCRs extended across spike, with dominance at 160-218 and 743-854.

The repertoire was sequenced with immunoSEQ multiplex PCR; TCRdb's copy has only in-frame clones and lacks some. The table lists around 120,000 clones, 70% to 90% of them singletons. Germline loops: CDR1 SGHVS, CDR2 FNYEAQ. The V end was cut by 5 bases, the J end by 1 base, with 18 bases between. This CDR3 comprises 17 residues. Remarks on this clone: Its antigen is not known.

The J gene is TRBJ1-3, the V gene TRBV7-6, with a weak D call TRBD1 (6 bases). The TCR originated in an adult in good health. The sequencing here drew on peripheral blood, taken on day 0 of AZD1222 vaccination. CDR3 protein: CASSPYDRRMSGNTIYF. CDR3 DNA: TGTGCCAGCAGCCCTTACGACAGGAGAATGTCTGGAAACACCATATATTTT. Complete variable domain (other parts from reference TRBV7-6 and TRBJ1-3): GAGVSQSPRYKVTKRGQDVALRCDPISGHVSLYWYRQALGQGPEFLTYFNYEAQQDKSGLPNDRFSAERPEGSISTLTIQRTEQRDSAMYRCASSPYDRRMSGNTIYFGEGSWLTVV.